This T cell receptor beta chain appears in the sequencing data of a study of PD-1 blockade in classical Hodgkin lymphoma. Here immunoSEQ multiplex PCR was the method, and the copy in TCRdb shows in-frame clones only, minus some. This sample yields approximately 100,000 clones, of which more than 85% are seen a single time; 5% to 7.5% belongs to the top ten. Patients all relapsed after autologous stem cell transplantation, and there was variation in brentuximab vedotin exposure. Study-level results: Unlike CD8+ TCR diversity, which did not rise significantly by C4D1, CD4+ TCR diversity did. As was reported, newly diagnosed patients showed lower baseline TCR diversity than healthy donors did.

A remark on this clone: Its antigen is currently unknown.

The germline gives CDR1 KGHSH, CDR2 LQKENI. Trimming removed 2 bases from V and 8 bases from J, with 10 bases in between. The CDR3 is 13 residues long. The chain employs TRBV18 and TRBJ2-1; D may match TRBD1 or TRBD2 (5 bases each). This material consisted of peripheral blood mononuclear cells (PBMCs), taken before the second cycle of nivolumab. This TCR came from a human donor with classical Hodgkin lymphoma. CDR3 bases: TGTGCCAGCTCACCAAGCAGGGAGTATGAGCAGTTCTTC. This encodes CASSPSREYEQFF.